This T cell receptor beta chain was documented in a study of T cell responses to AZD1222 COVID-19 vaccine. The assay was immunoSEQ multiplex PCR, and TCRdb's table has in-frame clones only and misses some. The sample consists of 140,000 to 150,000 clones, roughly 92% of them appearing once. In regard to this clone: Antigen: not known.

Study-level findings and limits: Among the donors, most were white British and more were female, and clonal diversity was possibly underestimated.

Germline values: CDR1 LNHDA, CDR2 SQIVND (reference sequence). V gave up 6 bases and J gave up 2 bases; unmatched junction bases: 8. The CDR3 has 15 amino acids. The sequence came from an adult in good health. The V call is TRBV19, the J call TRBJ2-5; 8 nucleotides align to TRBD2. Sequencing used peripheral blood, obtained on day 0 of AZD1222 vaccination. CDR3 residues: CASSNQAGEQETQYF. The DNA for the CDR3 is TGTGCCAGTAGCAATCAAGCGGGAGAACAAGAGACCCAGTACTTC.